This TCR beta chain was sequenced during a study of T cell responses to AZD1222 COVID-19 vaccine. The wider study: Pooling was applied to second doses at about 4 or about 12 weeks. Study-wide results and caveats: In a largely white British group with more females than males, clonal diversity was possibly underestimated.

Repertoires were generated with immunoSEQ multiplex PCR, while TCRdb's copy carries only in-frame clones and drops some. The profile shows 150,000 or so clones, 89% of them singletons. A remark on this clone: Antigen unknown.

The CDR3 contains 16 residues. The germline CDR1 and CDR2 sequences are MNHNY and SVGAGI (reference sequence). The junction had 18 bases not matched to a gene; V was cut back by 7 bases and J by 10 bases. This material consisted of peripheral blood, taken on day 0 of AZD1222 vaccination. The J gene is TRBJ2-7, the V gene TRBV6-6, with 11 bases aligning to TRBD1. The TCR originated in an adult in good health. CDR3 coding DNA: TGTGCCAGCACCCCAAGGCCGGGGACAGGGGGTAACCCTCAGTACTTC. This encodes CASTPRPGTGGNPQYF.